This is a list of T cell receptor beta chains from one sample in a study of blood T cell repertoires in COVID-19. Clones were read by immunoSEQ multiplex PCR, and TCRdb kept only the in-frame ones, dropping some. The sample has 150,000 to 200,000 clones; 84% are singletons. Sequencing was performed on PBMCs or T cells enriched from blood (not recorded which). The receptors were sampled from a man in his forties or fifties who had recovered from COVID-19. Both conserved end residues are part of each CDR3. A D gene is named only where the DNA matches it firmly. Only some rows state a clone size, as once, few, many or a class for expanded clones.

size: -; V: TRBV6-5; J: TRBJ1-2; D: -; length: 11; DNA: TGTGCCAGCAGAGACAGCTATGGCTACACCTTC; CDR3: CASRDSYGYTF
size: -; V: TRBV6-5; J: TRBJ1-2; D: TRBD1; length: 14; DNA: TGTGCCAGCAGCTACAATCAGGGGGCTGGGGGCTACACCTTC; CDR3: CASSYNQGAGGYTF
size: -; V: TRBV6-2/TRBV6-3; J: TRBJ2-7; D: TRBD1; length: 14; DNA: TGTGCCAGCAGTTGGGGACAGGGCCCCTACGAGCAGTACTTC; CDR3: CASSWGQGPYEQYF
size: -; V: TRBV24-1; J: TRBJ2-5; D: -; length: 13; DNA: TGTGCCACCAGTGATTTGACTATAGAGACCCAGTACTTC; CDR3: CATSDLTIETQYF
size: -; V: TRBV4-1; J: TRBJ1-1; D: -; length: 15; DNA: TGCGCCAGCAGCCAAGAAGCCGCCCGCTACACTGAAGCTTTCTTT; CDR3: CASSQEAARYTEAFF
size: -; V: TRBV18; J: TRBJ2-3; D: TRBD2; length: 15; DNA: TGTGCCAGCTCAAGGGCGGGGGATAAGACAGATACGCAGTATTTT; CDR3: CASSRAGDKTDTQYF
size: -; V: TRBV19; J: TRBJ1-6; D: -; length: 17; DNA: TGTGCCAGTAGTACAGGCTCGGGGGGCAGGGATAATTCACCCCTCCACTTT; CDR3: CASSTGSGGRDNSPLHF
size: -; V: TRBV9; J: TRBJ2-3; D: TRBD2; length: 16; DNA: TGTGCCAGCAGCCCAGGACTAGCGGGGGGGCCCCATACGCAGTATTTT; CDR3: CASSPGLAGGPHTQYF
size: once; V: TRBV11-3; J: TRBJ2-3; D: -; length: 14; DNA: TGTGCCAGCAGCACGACAACTAGCACAGATACGCAGTATTTT; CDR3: CASSTTTSTDTQYF
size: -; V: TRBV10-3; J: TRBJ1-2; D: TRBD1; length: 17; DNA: TGTGCCATCAGTGAGTCAGGGGACAGGGTCCTATACTATGGCTACACCTTC; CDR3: CAISESGDRVLYYGYTF
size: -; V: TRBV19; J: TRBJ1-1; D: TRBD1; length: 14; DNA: TGTGCCAGTAGGACTCGACAGGGGAGAACTGAAGCTTTCTTT; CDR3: CASRTRQGRTEAFF
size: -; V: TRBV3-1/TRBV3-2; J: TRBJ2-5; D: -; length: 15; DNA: TGTGCCAGCAGCCAGGGGGCAGGATTCCGGGAGACCCAGTACTTC; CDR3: CASSQGAGFRETQYF
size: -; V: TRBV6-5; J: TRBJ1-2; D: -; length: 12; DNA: TGTGCCAGCCAGGGGATTAACTATGGCTACACCTTC; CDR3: CASQGINYGYTF
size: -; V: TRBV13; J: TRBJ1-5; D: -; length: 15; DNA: TGTGCCAGCAGCTTGGGGGGAACCACCAATCAGCCCCAGCATTTT; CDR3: CASSLGGTTNQPQHF
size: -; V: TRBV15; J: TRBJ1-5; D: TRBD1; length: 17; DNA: TGTGCCACCAGCAGAGATTTACCCGGACAGGCCGATCAGCCCCAGCATTTT; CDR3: CATSRDLPGQADQPQHF
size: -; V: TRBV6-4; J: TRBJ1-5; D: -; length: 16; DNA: TGTGCCAGCTATTTCCGGGACACTTTTAGCAATCAGCCCCAGCATTTT; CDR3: CASYFRDTFSNQPQHF
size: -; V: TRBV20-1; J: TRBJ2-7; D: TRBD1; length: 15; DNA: TGCAGTGCTAGTACTGACAGGGAGAGCTCCTACGAGCAGTACTTC; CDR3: CSASTDRESSYEQYF
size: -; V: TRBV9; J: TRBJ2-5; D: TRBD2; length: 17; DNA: TGTGCCAGCAGCGTTGATCTAGCGGGGGGGCCTCGGGAGACCCAGTACTTC; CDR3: CASSVDLAGGPRETQYF
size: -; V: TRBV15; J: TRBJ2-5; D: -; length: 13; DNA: TGTGCCACCCTCCTGTCCGGGTCAGAGACCCAGTACTTC; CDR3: CATLLSGSETQYF
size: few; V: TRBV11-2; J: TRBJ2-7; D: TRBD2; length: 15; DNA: TGTGCCAGCAGCTTAGATCCGCTAGCGGGGTCCGAGCAGTACTTC; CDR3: CASSLDPLAGSEQYF
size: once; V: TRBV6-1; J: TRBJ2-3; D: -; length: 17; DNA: TGTGCCAGCAGTGAACGTTTATCTCCTACTAGCACAGATACGCAGTATTTT; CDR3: CASSERLSPTSTDTQYF
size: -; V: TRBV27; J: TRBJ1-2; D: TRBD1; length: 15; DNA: TGTGCCAGCAGTTCCGTCCTGGACAGGGACTATGGCTACACCTTC; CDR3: CASSSVLDRDYGYTF
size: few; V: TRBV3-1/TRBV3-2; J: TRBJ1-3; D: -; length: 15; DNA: TGTGCCAGCAGCCAAGTCCAGCGCTCTGGAAACACCATATATTTT; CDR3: CASSQVQRSGNTIYF
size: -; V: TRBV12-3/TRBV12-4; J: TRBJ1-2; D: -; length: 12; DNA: TGTGCCAGCACCACTCCTTCCGGGACATTGACCTTC; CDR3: CASTTPSGTLTF
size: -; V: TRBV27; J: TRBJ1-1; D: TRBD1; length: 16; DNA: TGTGCCAGCAGTTTCCTTACCGGGACAGGGAACACTGAAGCTTTCTTT; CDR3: CASSFLTGTGNTEAFF
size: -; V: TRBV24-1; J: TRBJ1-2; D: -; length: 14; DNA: TGTGCCACCAGTGATTCGACAGAATCCTATGGCTACACCTTC; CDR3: CATSDSTESYGYTF
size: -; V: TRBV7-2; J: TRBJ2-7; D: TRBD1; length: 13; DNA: TGTGCCAGCAGCTTTGGACAGGGCTACGAGCAGTACTTC; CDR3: CASSFGQGYEQYF
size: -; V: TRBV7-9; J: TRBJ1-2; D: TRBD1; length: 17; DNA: TGTGCCAGCAGCTTAGTGGGCCGAGGACAGGGGAACTATGGCTACACCTTC; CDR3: CASSLVGRGQGNYGYTF
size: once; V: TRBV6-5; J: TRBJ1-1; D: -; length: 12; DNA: TGTGCCAGCAGTTCGGGGAACACTGAAGCTTTCTTT; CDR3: CASSSGNTEAFF